Each of the 24 T cell receptor beta chains below was sequenced from the same sample in a study of blood T cell repertoires in COVID-19. Assay used: immunoSEQ multiplex PCR; TCRdb lists only in-frame clones, some missing. The profile shows under 300,000 clones, about four fifths of them singletons. Sequencing was done on a sample of peripheral blood. These receptors originate from a man aged 25-40 years who had recovered from COVID-19.

This clone was picked up a small number of times. The chain employs TRBV28 and TRBJ2-5, with 13 bases that match TRBD2. This CDR3 is built from 16 residues. With V trimmed by 6 bases and J by 6 bases, 10 bases remained unmatched. CDR1 and CDR2 from the germline V gene are MDHEN and SYDVKM. The CDR3 reads CASRKPGLAGTKTQYF. As DNA, the CDR3 is TGTGCCAGCAGGAAACCGGGACTAGCGGGGACGAAGACCCAGTACTTC.

This chain joins TRBV7-3 and TRBJ2-6; D may be TRBD1 (6 bases). In germline, CDR1 is SGHTA, CDR2 FQGTGA. This CDR3 comprises 15 residues. V lost 6 bases, J lost 4 bases, and 13 bases lay in between. The DNA for the CDR3 is TGTGCCAGCAGGCCAACAGGGTCAGGGGCCAACGTCCTGACTTTC. This gives the protein CASRPTGSGANVLTF.

This clone occurred a few times. The chain couples TRBV5-4 to TRBJ2-3, with a possible D match to TRBD2 (7 bases). The V end was cut by 4 bases, the J end by 3 bases, with 18 bases between. There are 16 residues in the CDR3. The germline CDR1 and CDR2 sequences are SGHNT and YYREEE (reference sequence). This CDR3 is CASSTRTGGGTDTQYF. In DNA, the CDR3 is TGTGCCAGCAGCACAAGAACGGGGGGCGGGACAGATACGCAGTATTTT.

The chain has TRBV5-5 and TRBJ1-5; weak D call: TRBD1 (5 bases). Germline V lookup: CDR1 SGHKS, CDR2 YYEKEE (reference sequence). This CDR3 has 14 residues. V lost 4 bases and J 4 bases, leaving 12 bases between the germline ends. This CDR3 is CASSPHGGNQPQHF. The CDR3 nucleotides are TGTGCCAGCAGCCCACATGGGGGGAATCAGCCCCAGCATTTT.

The chain carries TRBV5-1 and TRBJ1-6; D is unresolved. The length of the CDR3 is 14 residues. Trimming removed 3 bases from V and 7 bases from J, with 11 bases in between. Germline V gene data show CDR1 as SGHRS and CDR2 as YFSETQ. The CDR3 spells CASSWGETNSPLHF. CDR3 sequence (DNA): TGCGCCAGCAGCTGGGGAGAGACCAATTCACCCCTCCACTTT.

This clone was seen only once. This chain joins TRBV29-1 and TRBJ2-5, with a weak D call TRBD2 (5 bases). The CDR3 runs 13 residues. Per germline, CDR1 SQVTM and CDR2 ANQGSEA. The V and J ends lost 3 bases and 5 bases respectively, with 13 bases between them. The CDR3, as DNA: TGCAGCGTTGATCGTCCGGGGTTGGAGACCCAGTACTTC. Its protein is CSVDRPGLETQYF.

This rearrangement joins TRBV7-2 to TRBJ1-2; D not resolved. The CDR3 is 13 amino acids. V dropped 2 bases and J dropped 3 bases, with 7 bases sitting between them. CDR1 is SGHTA, CDR2 FQGNSA, per germline. CDR3 in amino acids: CASSLLEDYGYTF. As DNA, the CDR3 is TGTGCCAGCAGCTTACTTGAGGACTATGGCTACACCTTC.

The genes are TRBV5-4 and TRBJ1-1; 9 nucleotides line up with TRBD1. Germline trimming cut 2 bases from V and 5 bases from J; bases unmatched to any gene: 10. CDR1 and CDR2 from the germline V gene are SGHNT and YYREEE (reference sequence). The CDR3 is 16 amino acids. CDR3 sequence: CASSFEQQGAGTEAFF. CDR3 nucleotides: TGTGCCAGCAGCTTTGAACAACAGGGGGCTGGAACTGAAGCTTTCTTT.

The chain is built from TRBV6-5 and TRBJ2-1, with 7 positions matching TRBD2. CDR1 is MNHEY, CDR2 SVGAGI, per germline. This CDR3 has 14 amino acids. Trimming removed 4 bases from V and 5 bases from J; junction bases left unmatched: 5. CDR3 DNA: TGTGCCAGCAGTTCTAGCGGATATAACAATGAGCAGTTCTTC. Amino acids: CASSSSGYNNEQFF.

V gene TRBV5-4 combines with J gene TRBJ1-4; D is uncertain. V was pared by 4 bases and J by 5 bases, with 15 bases between. This CDR3 comprises 15 residues. Germline-derived CDR1 and CDR2 are SGHNT and YYREEE (reference sequence). The CDR3 DNA is TGTGCCAGCAGCCCTGGCGGGCAGGAAAATGAAAAACTGTTTTTT. It specifies CASSPGGQENEKLFF.

The CDR3 region has the DNA TGTGCCAGCAGCCCCGGGACAGCATATTACGAGCAGTACGTC. This encodes CASSPGTAYYEQYV. V gene TRBV11-2 combines with J gene TRBJ2-7; TRBD1 matches 7 bases. The CDR3 runs to 14 residues. CDR1 and CDR2 (germline): SGHAT, FQNNGV. V dropped 5 bases and J dropped 4; count of bases not matched to a gene: 8.

The V gene is TRBV24-1, the J gene TRBJ1-5; TRBD1 matches 8 bases. Losses at the gene ends were 4 bases for V and 7 bases for J; bases not matched to a gene: 8. This CDR3 comprises 15 residues. From germline, CDR1 is KGHDR and CDR2 SFDVKD. In DNA, the CDR3 is TGTGCCACCAGTGACTCCGGACAGGGTTGGCAGCCCCAGCATTTT. It codes for CATSDSGQGWQPQHF.

This clone was seen only once. The CDR3 DNA is TGTGCCAGCAGCGGAGATAAAAACATTCAGTACTTC. The encoded protein is CASSGDKNIQYF. The chain has TRBV9 and TRBJ2-4; D is uncertain. The CDR3 runs to 12 residues. Germline V lookup: CDR1 SGDLS, CDR2 YYNGEE. V was cut by 3 bases and J by 4 bases, with 5 bases left in between.

This clone was counted a few times. The genes are TRBV6-4 and TRBJ2-3; 11 bases line up with TRBD2. The V gene's germline CDR1 is MRHNA and CDR2 SNTAGT. With V trimmed by 8 bases and J by 4 bases, 5 bases remained unmatched. This CDR3 spans 14 amino acids. The CDR3 DNA reads TGTGCCAGCGGTAGCGGGGGGGCGGCAGATACGCAGTATTTT. It translates to CASGSGGAADTQYF.

The V gene is TRBV9, the J gene TRBJ2-3, with 11 bases lining up with TRBD2. CDR1 and CDR2 from the germline V gene are SGDLS and YYNGEE. The CDR3 runs to 19 residues. Trimming removed 0 bases from V and 3 bases from J; junction bases left unmatched: 12. CDR3 in amino acids: CASSVALGVAGGQTDTQYF. CDR3 coding DNA: TGTGCCAGCAGCGTAGCCCTCGGGGTAGCGGGGGGGCAAACAGATACGCAGTATTTT.

V and J are TRBV25-1 and TRBJ2-5; 12 bases are a match to TRBD2. The CDR3 runs 18 residues. The V segment lost 2 bases and the J segment 3 bases; nucleotides outside the gene matches: 10. CDR1 is MGHDK, CDR2 SYGVNS, per germline. The chain's CDR3 is CASSELLLTSGGKETQYF. The CDR3 DNA reads TGTGCCAGCAGTGAACTCCTCCTGACTAGCGGGGGCAAAGAGACCCAGTACTTC. Together with reference TRBV25-1 and TRBJ2-5, the CDR3 gives the full variable domain: EADIYQTPRYLVIGTGKKITLECSQTMGHDKMYWYQQDPGMELHLIHYSYGVNSTEKGDLSSESTVSRIRTEHFPLTLESARPSHTSQYLCASSELLLTSGGKETQYFGPGTRLLVL.

The chain uses TRBV2 and TRBJ2-7; 10 bases fit TRBD1. V shed 7 bases and J 4 bases; nucleotides not matched to a gene: 13. This CDR3 region has 16 residues. Germline CDR1 is SNHLY and CDR2 is FYNNEI. CDR3 DNA: TGTGCCAGCAAGATAGCAACCGGGACAGGGGCATACGAGCAGTACTTC. It yields the protein CASKIATGTGAYEQYF.

The chain is built from TRBV7-9 and TRBJ1-6; D is possibly TRBD1 (6 bases). V was cut by 5 bases and J by 6 bases, with 11 bases left in between. The CDR3 consists of 14 residues. Germline V gene data show CDR1 as SEHNR and CDR2 as FQNEAQ (reference sequence). CDR3 bases: TGTGCCAGCAGCCAAGGACAGCCTAATTCACCCCTCCACTTT. This codes for CASSQGQPNSPLHF.

V is TRBV9 and J is TRBJ2-7; 8 nucleotides align to TRBD2. The ends lost 0 bases at V and 5 bases at J; junction bases unmatched: 7. Germline-derived CDR1 and CDR2 are SGDLS and YYNGEE. The CDR3 covers 15 residues. The chain's CDR3 is CASSVVGGGFNEQYF. DNA of the CDR3: TGTGCCAGCAGCGTAGTGGGCGGGGGGTTCAACGAGCAGTACTTC.

This chain joins TRBV19 and TRBJ1-1; the D is unclear. Trimming shortened V by 6 bases and J by 4 bases, and 12 bases separated the two germline ends. Per germline, CDR1 LNHDA and CDR2 SQIVND (reference sequence). This CDR3 has 13 residues. In nucleotides, the CDR3 is TGTGCCAGTAGAACCGCTATAACCACTGAAGCTTTCTTT. Protein product: CASRTAITTEAFF.

V usage is TRBV10-2 and J usage is TRBJ1-3; the D is unclear. V was trimmed by 5 bases and J by 1 base, leaving 9 bases between them. The CDR3 is 14 residues long. Germline V gives CDR1 WSHSY, CDR2 SAAADI. The CDR3 nucleotides read TGCGCCAGCAGTTCATCGGGTTCTGGAAACACCATATATTTT. It is translated as CASSSSGSGNTIYF.

The chain is built from TRBV7-6 and TRBJ2-1; the D is unclear. CDR1 and CDR2 (germline): SGHVS, FNYEAQ. This CDR3 has 15 amino acids. Between the trimmed V and J ends, which lost 4 bases and 0 bases, there was a span of 10 bases. CDR3 bases: TGTGCCAGCAGCTCCGCGCCTAGCTCCTACAATGAGCAGTTCTTC. This sequence encodes CASSSAPSSYNEQFF. The full variable domain, rest sourced from reference TRBV7-6 and TRBJ2-1, is GAGVSQSPRYKVTKRGQDVALRCDPISGHVSLYWYRQALGQGPEFLTYFNYEAQQDKSGLPNDRFSAERPEGSISTLTIQRTEQRDSAMYRCASSSAPSSYNEQFFGPGTRLTVL.

The chain combines TRBV18 with TRBJ1-6; D not resolved. This CDR3 is built from 17 residues. The germline V gene has CDR1 KGHSH and CDR2 LQKENI. V lost 4 bases to trimming and J lost 4 bases, with 17 bases between them. CDR3 loop: CASSRLRVGSYNSPLHF. In DNA form, the CDR3 reads TGTGCCAGCTCACGGCTGAGGGTCGGTTCGTATAATTCACCCCTCCACTTT.

This chain links TRBV7-6 with TRBJ2-7; tentatively, D is TRBD1 or TRBD2 (5 bases each). Trimming took off 5 bases at V and 0 bases at J, with 14 bases between the two ends. The CDR3 extends over 15 amino acids. The germline V gene encodes CDR1 SGHVS and CDR2 FNYEAQ. CDR3 loop: CASSVGTGSSYEQYF. In DNA, the CDR3 is TGTGCCAGCAGCGTAGGGACGGGGAGCTCCTACGAGCAGTACTTC.